The text below deals with one T cell receptor (beta chain). Its specificity is not known. Method: immunoSEQ multiplex PCR; TCRdb's copy keeps in-frame clones and lacks some. The data hold 90,000 to 120,000 clones, with roughly 84% observed a single time. Deletions cut 7 bases from V and 5 bases from J, with 12 bases between. CDR1 is WNHNN, CDR2 SYGVQD, per germline (reference sequence). CDR3 length: 13 amino acids. These data come from a study of cytomegalovirus exposure and HLA in healthy donors. Study background: The 95 to 150 validation repertoires, a later analysis reported, used the same platform as the roughly 710 first-cohort repertoires. Findings and limits, study-wide: As was reported, the classifier diagnosed cytomegalovirus status with high specificity and sensitivity. Subsequent analysis found a tendency for first-cohort TCR clusters to co-occur within the roughly 130 validation repertoires. Rarity held for most TCR sequences, but there were some public TCRs that occurred in many donors.

The chain uses TRBV10-1 and TRBJ2-1; D is possibly TRBD2 (5 bases). Sequencing was carried out using PBMCs. This clonotype was obtained from a woman aged 18-35 years in good health and CMV-seronegative. The DNA for the CDR3 is TGCGCCAGCAACCTGGGGAGCGACAATGAGCAGTTCTTC. It encodes CASNLGSDNEQFF.